Listed below are T cell receptor beta chains from one sample, sequenced in a study of immune reconstitution after stem cell transplant in scleroderma. In TCRdb, the RT-PCR reads were re-called with MiXCR into one record per CDR3 protein. The sample includes a few thousand distinct CDR3 sequences, approximately 8.2% seen only once; the top ten take 10%. The sample here was taken before or after autologous hematopoietic stem cell transplantation (not recorded which). All receptors derive from a male donor with systemic sclerosis. Each CDR3 is given with its conserved first and last residue. The order of the fields is clone size, CDR3 length, J gene, D gene, V gene, CDR3 DNA, CDR3 protein. A D gene is named only where the DNA matches it firmly. Clone size is given for some rows only: seen once, a few or many times, or a class if the clone is expanded.

medium-sized	14	TRBJ2-2	-	TRBV7-2	TGTGCCAGCAGCTTGCGCCAAGCCACCGGGGAGCTGTTTTTT	CASSLRQATGELFF
medium-sized	14	TRBJ2-1	-	TRBV12-3/TRBV12-4	TGTGCCAGCAGTTTATCCCAAGGAGAGACGGAGCAGTTCTTC	CASSLSQGETEQFF
medium-sized	15	TRBJ2-1	TRBD2	TRBV28	TGTGCCAGCAGTTTATTAGCGGGAGGGCCTGGTGAGCAGTTCTTC	CASSLLAGGPGEQFF
-	14	TRBJ2-7	TRBD2	TRBV3-1	TGTGCCAGCAGCCAAAGCGGGACTAGCGCACAGCAGTACTTC	CASSQSGTSAQQYF
medium-sized	12	TRBJ1-2	-	TRBV20-1	TGCAGTGCCGCGGACGGTAACTATGGCTACACCTTC	CSAADGNYGYTF
medium-sized	15	TRBJ1-6	TRBD1	TRBV29-1	TGCAGCGTTACCTTCGGGACAGGGGGCAATTCACCCCTCCACTTT	CSVTFGTGGNSPLHF
few	12	TRBJ2-1	-	TRBV5-1	TGCGCCAGCAGCTTGTCCCGGCTTGAGCAGTTCTTC	CASSLSRLEQFF
medium-sized	14	TRBJ2-7	TRBD2	TRBV20-1	TGCAGTGCTAGAGGCGGGAGCCGTTGGAGGGAGCAGTACTTC	CSARGGSRWREQYF
few	16	TRBJ1-2	TRBD1	TRBV10-2	TGCGCCATCCTCCGGGACAGGGGCGAAGCTAACTATGGCTACACCTTC	CAILRDRGEANYGYTF
few	17	TRBJ2-5	TRBD2	TRBV10-3	TGTGCCATCAGTGAGGGCCCGGGGCGGGGGTACCAAGAGACCCAGTACTTC	CAISEGPGRGYQETQYF
-	15	TRBJ1-1	-	TRBV12-3/TRBV12-4	TGTGCCAGCAGGCGCTCCGGGACGGTAAGGTCTGAAGCTTTCTTT	CASRRSGTVRSEAFF
few	14	TRBJ2-1	TRBD2	TRBV11-2	TGTGCCAGCAGCCCGAGGACTAGCAGCAATGAGCAGTTCTTC	CASSPRTSSNEQFF
few	15	TRBJ2-2	TRBD1	TRBV6-2/TRBV6-3	TGTGCCAGCACTTCGGGACAGGCTAACACCGGGGAGCTGTTTTTT	CASTSGQANTGELFF
few	13	TRBJ2-2	-	TRBV5-4	TGTGCCAGCAGCACTACATACACCGGGGAGCTGTTTTTT	CASSTTYTGELFF
few	12	TRBJ2-5	-	TRBV5-1	TGCGCCAGCAGCTTCGGGGAAGAGACCCAGTACTTC	CASSFGEETQYF
medium-sized	14	TRBJ2-1	-	TRBV20-1	TGCAGTGCTAAGCGGCACGGGACGGACAATGAGCAGTTCTTC	CSAKRHGTDNEQFF
medium-sized	11	TRBJ1-3	-	TRBV29-1	TGCAGCGGCGAGCGGGGAAACACCATATATTTT	CSGERGNTIYF
-	14	TRBJ1-5	-	TRBV19	TGTGCCAGTAGTATCCAGTATAGCAATCAGCCCCAGCATTTT	CASSIQYSNQPQHF
medium-sized	17	TRBJ1-5	TRBD1	TRBV20-1	TGCAGTGCTAGAGATAGCGGGACAGGGTACTTCAATCAGCCCCAGCATTTT	CSARDSGTGYFNQPQHF
large	16	TRBJ1-2	-	TRBV6-2/TRBV6-3	TGTGCCAGCAGTCCCCTTCCGGACAGCTCGCACTATGGCTACACCTTC	CASSPLPDSSHYGYTF
few	14	TRBJ1-5	-	TRBV7-9	TGTGCCAGCAGCTTCCCAGGGCCCTTCCAGCCCCAGCATTTT	CASSFPGPFQPQHF
-	15	TRBJ1-4	TRBD1	TRBV5-5	TGTGCCAGCAGCCAACCGGGACAGGGACGTGAAAAACTGTTTTTT	CASSQPGQGREKLFF
few	13	TRBJ2-3	-	TRBV10-3	TGTGCCATCAGTCCCCCGGGGGGCCTTGAGCAGTATTTT	CAISPPGGLEQYF
-	16	TRBJ2-1	-	TRBV28	TGTGCCAGCAGTCTCTTGGGGGGCGCGGGCTTCAATGAGCAGTTCTTC	CASSLLGGAGFNEQFF
-	12	TRBJ2-3	-	TRBV7-3	TGTGCCAGCAGCTCTCAGGAGGACACGCAGTATTTT	CASSSQEDTQYF
few	15	TRBJ1-1	-	TRBV5-1	TGCGCCAGCAGCTTGGGAGGGGGGGTCGGGACTGAAGCTTTCTTT	CASSLGGGVGTEAFF
-	15	TRBJ2-2	TRBD1	TRBV7-9	TGTGCCAGCAGCCCAGACAGGGATGGAACCGGGGAGCTGTTTTTT	CASSPDRDGTGELFF
-	16	TRBJ2-2	TRBD1	TRBV10-3	TGTGCCATCAGTGTCGGGACAGGGGGCAAGATCGGGGAGCTGTTTTTT	CAISVGTGGKIGELFF
medium-sized	15	TRBJ1-2	-	TRBV9	TGTGCCAGCAGCGTACGGAGGAACCTGGTTGATGGCTACACCTTC	CASSVRRNLVDGYTF
-	14	TRBJ2-1	TRBD2	TRBV7-8	TGTGCCAGCAGCAAGCGGGACCCGGCCCGTGGGCAGTTCTTC	CASSKRDPARGQFF
few	19	TRBJ1-5	-	TRBV21-1	TGTGCCAGCAGCAAAGCGGGGACCGTACAGGGTTATAGCAATCAGCCCCAGCATTTT	CASSKAGTVQGYSNQPQHF
few	15	TRBJ2-7	TRBD1	TRBV29-1	TGCAGCGTTGAGGATCGGACAGGGTTCGGTTACGAGCAGTACTTC	CSVEDRTGFGYEQYF
few	16	TRBJ2-5	TRBD1	TRBV27	TGTGCCAGCAGTTCACCCGGGACAGGGGTCCAAGAGACCCAGTACTTC	CASSSPGTGVQETQYF
medium-sized	14	TRBJ1-5	-	TRBV5-1	TGCGCCAGCAGCTACGACCCTGGCAATCAGCCCCAGCATTTT	CASSYDPGNQPQHF
medium-sized	15	TRBJ2-3	TRBD2	TRBV28	TGTGCCAGTAGCGGGGGGCCTTCTAGCACAGATACGCAGTATTTT	CASSGGPSSTDTQYF
-	16	TRBJ2-3	TRBD2	TRBV20-1	TGCAGTGCTACCCGACTAGCGGGACCCGCGGGAGATACGCAGTATTTT	CSATRLAGPAGDTQYF
-	15	TRBJ1-4	-	TRBV20-1	TGCAGTGCTAGACCCGACGGCCCCCCTAATGAAAAACTGTTTTTT	CSARPDGPPNEKLFF
medium-sized	12	TRBJ2-7	TRBD1	TRBV20-1	TGCAGTGCTAGGGACAGGGTAAACGAGCAGTACTTC	CSARDRVNEQYF
-	19	TRBJ2-3	-	TRBV5-4	TGTGCCAGCAGCTTGGCAACTATACTAGGTGGAGTACTTACAGATACGCAGTATTTT	CASSLATILGGVLTDTQYF
-	12	TRBJ1-1	-	TRBV7-9	TGTGCCAGCAGCCCCTCGTCCACTGAAGCTTTCTTT	CASSPSSTEAFF
medium-sized	12	TRBJ1-2	-	TRBV20-1	TGCAGTGCTAACGCAGGGGACTATGGCTACACCTTC	CSANAGDYGYTF
medium-sized	16	TRBJ2-3	-	TRBV7-6	TGTGCCAGCAGCTCCGGGCCCTCCCCTAGCACAGATACGCAGTATTTT	CASSSGPSPSTDTQYF
few	14	TRBJ1-2	TRBD1	TRBV5-6	TGTGCCAGCAGCTTGTGGGGACAGGGAGGCGGCTACACCTTC	CASSLWGQGGGYTF
-	13	TRBJ2-1	-	TRBV3-1	TGTACCAGCAGCCAAGCTCGGAACAATGAGCAGTTCTTC	CTSSQARNNEQFF
medium-sized	13	TRBJ2-7	TRBD1	TRBV12-5	TGTGCTAGTGCCCGACAGGGAACCTACGAGCAGTACTTC	CASARQGTYEQYF
medium-sized	14	TRBJ1-6	-	TRBV5-6	TGTGCCAGCAGCTTGGGACGGGTTAATTCACCCCTCCACTTT	CASSLGRVNSPLHF
-	13	TRBJ2-5	-	TRBV5-5	TGTGCCAGCAACCGGGATCTAAGAGAGACCCAGTACTTC	CASNRDLRETQYF
-	14	TRBJ1-2	-	TRBV5-1	TGCGCCAGCAGCTTTTGGGGCGAAAGGGTTGGCTACACCTTC	CASSFWGERVGYTF
-	18	TRBJ2-7	-	TRBV3-1	TGTGCCAGCAGCCCATCCGCAGGCGGCGGGATGGTCATCTACGAGCAGTACTTC	CASSPSAGGGMVIYEQYF
-	12	TRBJ1-2	-	TRBV2	TGTGCCAGCAGTGAAGGAGGATATGGCTACACCTTC	CASSEGGYGYTF